A single sample gave rise to the 9 T cell receptor beta chains below, sequenced in a study of shared T cell receptors in the human thymus. Only in-frame clones appear in the TCRdb table, and some are missing; sequencing was by immunoSEQ multiplex PCR. In the table there are 640,000 or so clones, 87% of which are singletons. The sample was also linked to a second study, of human thymus T cells.

Sequencing was done on a sample of thymocytes. All receptors come from a boy under three years old with a congenital heart defect.

The chain uses TRBV19 and TRBJ1-1, with 9 bases identical to TRBD1. This CDR3 comprises 19 residues. The germline CDR1 and CDR2 sequences are LNHDA and SQIVND (reference sequence). J lost 0 bases, V lost 7 bases, and 18 bases had no gene match. For the CDR3, the DNA is TGTGCCAGTACCTCAACGGCGGATGGCGGACAGGGGTTGAACACTGAAGCTTTCTTT. This gives the protein CASTSTADGGQGLNTEAFF.

This clone was recorded once. The chain employs TRBV30 and TRBJ2-7, with 9 bases lining up with TRBD1. This CDR3 is built from 15 residues. Germline values: CDR1 GTSNPN, CDR2 SVGIG (reference sequence). The V and J ends lost 4 bases and 4 bases, in that order; junction bases with no gene match: 11. CDR3 in amino acids: CAWTPGQGSWYEQYF. The CDR3, as DNA: TGTGCCTGGACCCCCGGACAGGGGAGCTGGTACGAGCAGTACTTC.

This chain uses TRBV30 with TRBJ1-2; a weak D match, TRBD1 (5 bases). There are 13 residues in the CDR3. Trimming removed 4 bases at V and 2 bases at J, with 11 bases between. CDR1 GTSNPN and CDR2 SVGIG come from the germline V gene (reference sequence). The CDR3: CAWMRQTNYGYTF. DNA for the CDR3: TGTGCCTGGATGAGACAGACGAACTATGGCTACACCTTC.

The CDR3 loop is CASSRELAGAHNEQFF. The CDR3 DNA follows: TGCGCCAGCAGCCGGGAACTAGCGGGAGCGCACAATGAGCAGTTCTTC. V gene TRBV4-3 combines with J gene TRBJ2-1; 11 nucleotides align to TRBD2. The CDR3 runs 16 residues. With 4 bases clipped from V and 5 bases from J, the junction kept 7 bases outside the gene matches. Germline V gives CDR1 LGHNA, CDR2 YSLEER.

V and J are TRBV11-2 and TRBJ2-7; TRBD2 matches at 7 bases. The CDR3 length is 18 residues. CDR1 is SGHAT, CDR2 FQNNGV, per germline. With V trimmed by 4 bases and J by 0 bases, 15 bases remained unmatched. The CDR3 nucleotides read TGTGCCAGCAGCTGCACTGAGGGAGGGGAGAAACCCTCCTACGAGCAGTACTTC. It is translated as CASSCTEGGEKPSYEQYF.

V is TRBV28 and J is TRBJ2-7, with 10 bases matching TRBD1. CDR1 and CDR2 (germline): MDHEN, SYDVKM. The CDR3 sequence is 16 residues long. The junction had 7 bases not matched to a gene; V was cut back by 5 bases and J by 0 bases. The CDR3 is CASSVSGQGISYEQYF. For the CDR3, the DNA is TGTGCCAGCAGTGTCTCGGGACAGGGGATCTCCTACGAGCAGTACTTC.

V gene TRBV30 combines with J gene TRBJ1-2, with D perhaps TRBD1 (5 bases). This CDR3 has 12 amino acids. The V gene's germline CDR1 is GTSNPN and CDR2 SVGIG (reference sequence). V gave up 4 bases and J gave up 7 bases, with 13 bases separating them. CDR3 sequence (DNA): TGTGCCTGGAATGACAGCTCCTCTGGCTACACCTTC. Amino acids: CAWNDSSSGYTF.

J is TRBJ1-2 and V is TRBV5-4, with TRBD1 matching 8 bases. Germline assignment: CDR1 SGHNT and CDR2 YYREEE (reference sequence). This CDR3 region has 16 residues. V gave up 4 bases and J gave up 2 bases; unmatched junction bases: 10. The CDR3 loop reads CASSLLKNRGNYGYTF. Here the CDR3 DNA reads TGTGCCAGCAGCCTTCTTAAAAACAGGGGGAACTATGGCTACACCTTC.

This chain uses TRBV30 with TRBJ2-7, with D possibly matching TRBD1 (6 bases). Trimming took 3 bases from V and 4 from J, leaving 25 bases between them. The CDR3 is 17 amino acids. In germline, CDR1 is GTSNPN, CDR2 SVGIG (reference sequence). This CDR3 is CAWSPTVGGKRSYEQYF. The CDR3 bases are TGTGCCTGGAGCCCGACCGTAGGGGGTAAGAGGAGTTACGAGCAGTACTTC.